The 3 T cell receptor beta chains below come from one sample, sequenced in a study of blood T cell repertoires in COVID-19. Assay used: immunoSEQ multiplex PCR; TCRdb lists only in-frame clones, some missing. The profile covers fewer than 350,000 clones, with roughly 90% appearing a single time and approximately 4.6% taken by the ten largest. The specimen sequenced was peripheral blood. These receptors all stem from a man aged 40-50 years with acute or convalescent COVID-19.

The chain joins TRBV19 to TRBJ2-1; weak D call: TRBD1 (5 bases). Germline assignment: CDR1 LNHDA and CDR2 SQIVND (reference sequence). V was cut by 6 bases and J by 8 bases, with 17 bases left in between. The CDR3 covers 14 residues. CDR3 nucleotide sequence: TGTGCCAGTAGGCCGCGGATAGGGGCCGATGAGCAGTTCTTC. This translates into CASRPRIGADEQFF.

For the CDR3, the DNA is TGCGCCAGCAGCTGGCCCCCGGGACAGGGGAGAACAGATACGCAGTATTTT. Protein: CASSWPPGQGRTDTQYF. This chain connects TRBV5-1 to TRBJ2-3, with TRBD1 matching over 10 bases. V dropped 3 bases and J dropped 3; count of bases not matched to a gene: 10. The CDR3 spans 17 residues. Looked up from germline, CDR1 is SGHRS and CDR2 is YFSETQ.

As to this clone: Additional DNA sequences in this sample encode the identical CDR3. J is TRBJ2-3 and V is TRBV18, with no clear D. Trimming pared 3 bases from V and 0 bases from J, leaving 7 bases between. Germline loops: CDR1 KGHSH, CDR2 LQKENI. The CDR3 sequence is 14 residues long. The chain's CDR3 is CASSPSPSTDTQYF. DNA of the CDR3: TGTGCCAGCTCACCTTCTCCCAGCACAGATACGCAGTATTTT.